The clone carrying this TCR beta chain turned up a few times. This record comes from a study of T cells in Graves' hyperthyroidism and ophthalmopathy. The CDR3 length is 13 residues. The junction had 10 bases not matched to a gene; V was cut back by 6 bases and J by 8 bases. Germline V lookup: CDR1 DFQATT, CDR2 SNEGSKA (reference sequence). From RNA transcripts, TCR beta CDR3 regions were amplified. HTBI primers were used for first-round RT-PCR of the TCR CDR3. TCRdb called the multiplex PCR reads again in MiXCR, with one record for every CDR3 protein. The sample lists under 350,000 distinct CDR3 sequences; over 20% were seen once. Recently diagnosed hyperthyroidism of less than 2 months' duration affected patients aged 18 to 65.

The sample consisted of blood. The rearrangement links TRBV20-1 to TRBJ1-2; 9 positions match TRBD1. This TCR was recovered from a woman between 45 and 65 years old with Graves' hyperthyroidism. This chain's CDR3 is CSARGQGGRGYTF. CDR3 DNA sequence: TGCAGTGCAAGGGGACAGGGCGGAAGGGGCTACACCTTC.